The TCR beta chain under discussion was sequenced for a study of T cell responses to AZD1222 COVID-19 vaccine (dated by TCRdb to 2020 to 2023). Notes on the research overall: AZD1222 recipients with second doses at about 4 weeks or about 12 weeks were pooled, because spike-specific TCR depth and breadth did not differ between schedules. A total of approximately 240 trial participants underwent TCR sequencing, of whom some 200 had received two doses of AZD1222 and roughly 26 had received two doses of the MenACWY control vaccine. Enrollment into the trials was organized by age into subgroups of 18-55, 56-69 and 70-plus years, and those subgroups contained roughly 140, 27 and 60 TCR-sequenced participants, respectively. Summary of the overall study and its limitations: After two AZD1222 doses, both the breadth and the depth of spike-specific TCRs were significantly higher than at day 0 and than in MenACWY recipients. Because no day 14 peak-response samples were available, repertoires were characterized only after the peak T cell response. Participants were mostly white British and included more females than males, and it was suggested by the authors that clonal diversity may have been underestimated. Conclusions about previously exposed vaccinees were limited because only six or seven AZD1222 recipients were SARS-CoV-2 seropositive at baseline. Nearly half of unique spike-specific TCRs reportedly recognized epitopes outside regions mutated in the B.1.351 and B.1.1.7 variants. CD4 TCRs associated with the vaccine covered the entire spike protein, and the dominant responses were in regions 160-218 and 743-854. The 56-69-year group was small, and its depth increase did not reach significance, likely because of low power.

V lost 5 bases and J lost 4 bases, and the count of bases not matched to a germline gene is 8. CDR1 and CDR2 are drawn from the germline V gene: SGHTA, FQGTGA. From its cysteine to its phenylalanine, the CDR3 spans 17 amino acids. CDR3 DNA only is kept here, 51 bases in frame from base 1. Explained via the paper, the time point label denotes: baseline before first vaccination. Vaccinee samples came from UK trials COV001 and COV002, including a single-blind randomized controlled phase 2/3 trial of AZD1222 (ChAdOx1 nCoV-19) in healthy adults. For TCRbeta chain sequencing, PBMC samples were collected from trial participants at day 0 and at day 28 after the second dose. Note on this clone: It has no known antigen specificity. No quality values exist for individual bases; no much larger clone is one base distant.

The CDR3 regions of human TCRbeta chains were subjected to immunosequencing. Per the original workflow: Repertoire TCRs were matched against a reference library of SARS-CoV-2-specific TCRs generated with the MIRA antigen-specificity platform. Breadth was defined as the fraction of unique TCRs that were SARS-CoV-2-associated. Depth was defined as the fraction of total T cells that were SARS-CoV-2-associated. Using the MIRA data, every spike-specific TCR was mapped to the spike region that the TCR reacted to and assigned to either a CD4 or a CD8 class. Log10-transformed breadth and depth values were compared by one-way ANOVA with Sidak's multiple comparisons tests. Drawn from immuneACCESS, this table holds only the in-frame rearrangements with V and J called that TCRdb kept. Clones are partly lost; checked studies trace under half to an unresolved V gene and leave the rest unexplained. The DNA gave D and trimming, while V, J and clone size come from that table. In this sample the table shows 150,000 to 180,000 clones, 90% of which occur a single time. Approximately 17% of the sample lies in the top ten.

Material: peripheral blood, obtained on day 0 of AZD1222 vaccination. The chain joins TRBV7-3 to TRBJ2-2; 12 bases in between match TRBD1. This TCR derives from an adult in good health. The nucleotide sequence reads TGTGCCAGCAGCCCTCCGGGACAGGGGGCGGGCACCGGGGAGCTGTTTTTT. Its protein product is CASSPPGQGAGTGELFF.